A selection of T cell receptor beta chains follows, all from one sample in a study of cytomegalovirus exposure and HLA in healthy donors. Only in-frame clones appear in the TCRdb table, and some are missing; sequencing was by immunoSEQ multiplex PCR. The table records 130,000 to 150,000 clones, around four fifths of them present only once. Sequencing used PBMCs. The origin of the receptors is a male donor in good health and CMV-seronegative. Both conserved end residues are part of each CDR3. The D gene is left open where the match is weak. Clone size is shown for a subset of rows, as once, few, many or a class of expanded clone.

CDR3: CASSPGQIYGYTF; DNA: TGTGCCAGCAGTCCGGGACAGATCTATGGCTACACCTTC; D: TRBD1; V: TRBV6-5; J: TRBJ1-2; size: -
CDR3: CASSLGTGGGEQYF; DNA: TGTGCCAGCAGCTTAGGCACAGGGGGCGGCGAGCAGTACTTC; D: TRBD1; V: TRBV11-3; J: TRBJ2-7; size: -
CDR3: CASSDGLAGSTDTQYF; DNA: TGTGCCAGCAGCGACGGGCTAGCTGGTAGCACAGATACGCAGTATTTT; D: -; V: TRBV7-2; J: TRBJ2-3; size: -
CDR3: CASSLAGGNTGELFF; DNA: TGCGCCAGCAGCCTAGCGGGGGGGAACACCGGGGAGCTGTTTTTT; D: TRBD2; V: TRBV5-1; J: TRBJ2-2; size: -
CDR3: CASSLVDRDTDTQYF; DNA: TGCGCCAGCAGCTTGGTCGACAGGGACACAGATACGCAGTATTTT; D: TRBD1; V: TRBV5-1; J: TRBJ2-3; size: -
CDR3: CASSFGTGSSQDEAFF; DNA: TGTGCCAGCAGCTTCGGGACAGGGAGCTCTCAGGATGAAGCTTTCTTT; D: TRBD1; V: TRBV27; J: TRBJ1-1; size: -
CDR3: CASSVGSADTQYF; DNA: TGTGCCAGCAGTGTGGGGAGCGCGGATACGCAGTATTTT; D: -; V: TRBV11-3; J: TRBJ2-3; size: -
CDR3: CATSRDAGLAGPYEQYF; DNA: TGTGCCACCAGCAGAGATGCAGGACTAGCGGGGCCCTACGAGCAGTACTTC; D: TRBD2; V: TRBV15; J: TRBJ2-7; size: -
CDR3: CASRTKILKQAAVYEQYF; DNA: TGTGCCAGCAGGACAAAGATACTCAAGCAGGCCGCCGTCTACGAGCAGTACTTC; D: -; V: TRBV2; J: TRBJ2-7; size: -
CDR3: CASSMSGRSPRVSYNEQFF; DNA: TGTGCCAGTAGTATGAGCGGGAGGTCCCCCAGGGTGTCCTACAATGAGCAGTTCTTC; D: TRBD2; V: TRBV19; J: TRBJ2-1; size: few
CDR3: CASSLAPGLGGGAYEQYF; DNA: TGTGCCAGCAGCTTAGCACCCGGCTTGGGCGGGGGTGCCTACGAGCAGTACTTC; D: TRBD2; V: TRBV7-9; J: TRBJ2-7; size: -
CDR3: CATSRERDGGSGEQYF; DNA: TGTGCCACCAGCAGAGAACGGGATGGCGGGAGTGGCGAGCAGTACTTC; D: TRBD2; V: TRBV15; J: TRBJ2-7; size: -
CDR3: CASSPSSQETQYF; DNA: TGTGCCAGCTCACCAAGCTCCCAAGAGACCCAGTACTTC; D: -; V: TRBV18; J: TRBJ2-5; size: -
CDR3: CASSFLGWGVQNYEQYF; DNA: TGTGCCAGCAGCTTCCTTGGCTGGGGGGTACAAAACTACGAGCAGTACTTC; D: -; V: TRBV7-2; J: TRBJ2-7; size: -
CDR3: CASSKEGTSQFF; DNA: TGCGCCAGCAGCAAGGAAGGGACTAGTCAGTTCTTC; D: TRBD2; V: TRBV4-1; J: TRBJ2-1; size: -
CDR3: CASSPWGQLGYNEQFF; DNA: TGTGCCAGCAGCCCCTGGGGACAGTTAGGGTACAATGAGCAGTTCTTC; D: TRBD1; V: TRBV7-8; J: TRBJ2-1; size: -
CDR3: CASSRGGQSFNEKLFF; DNA: TGCGCCAGCAGCAGGGGAGGCCAGTCCTTTAATGAAAAACTGTTTTTT; D: -; V: TRBV5-1; J: TRBJ1-4; size: once
CDR3: CASSWGGESNQPQHF; DNA: TGTGCCAGCAGCTGGGGGGGTGAAAGCAATCAGCCCCAGCATTTT; D: -; V: TRBV9; J: TRBJ1-5; size: -
CDR3: CASSHRDRGSNSYEQYF; DNA: TGTGCCAGCAGCCATCGGGACAGAGGGTCGAATTCCTACGAGCAGTACTTC; D: TRBD1; V: TRBV7-9; J: TRBJ2-7; size: -
CDR3: CASSQDRRTDNYGYTF; DNA: TGTGCCAGCAGCCAAGATCGGAGGACAGACAACTATGGCTACACCTTC; D: -; V: TRBV14; J: TRBJ1-2; size: -
CDR3: CASSLGASLSGELFF; DNA: TGTGCCAGCAGCTTGGGTGCTAGTCTTTCCGGGGAGCTGTTTTTT; D: -; V: TRBV7-8; J: TRBJ2-2; size: -